This TCR beta chain was recorded in a study of cytomegalovirus exposure and HLA in healthy donors. Findings and limits, study-wide: For TCR beta chains, V- and J-gene trimming was later linked to a missense DCLRE1C variant. The investigators catalogued 150 to 200 TCR beta chains as cytomegalovirus-associated.

With 60 Vbeta and 13 Jbeta primers, the PCR was carried out. Using immunoSEQ multiplex PCR, the repertoire was profiled, and TCRdb retains in-frame clones only, with some absent. The data hold about 120,000 clones, with about four fifths observed a single time. This CDR3 has 13 residues. Trimming removed 5 bases from V and 4 bases from J; junction bases left unmatched: 5. Germline V gene data show CDR1 as MGHRA and CDR2 as YSYEKL. On this clone itself: Its antigen remains unidentified.

This sequence originates from a woman between 18 and 29 years old in good health and CMV-seronegative. The chain carries TRBV4-1 and TRBJ2-7; TRBD1 aligns across 7 bases. Input material: PBMCs. The CDR3 DNA follows: TGCGCCAGCAGCAAGGGGGCGGGTTACGAGCAGTACTTC. Its protein product is CASSKGAGYEQYF.